The rows below give T cell receptor beta chains drawn from one sample of a study of blood T cell repertoires in COVID-19. Only in-frame clones appear in the TCRdb table, and some are missing; sequencing was by immunoSEQ multiplex PCR. The data contain a few hundred thousand clones, roughly 86% of them singletons. Source material: peripheral blood. The receptors derive from a man aged 80 or over with acute or convalescent COVID-19. Both conserved end residues are part of each CDR3.

j_call: TRBJ1-5; v_call: TRBV28; cdr3_aa: CASSGGGQPQHF
j_call: TRBJ2-7; v_call: TRBV7-2; cdr3_aa: CASSTSTGVQNEQYF
j_call: TRBJ2-3; v_call: TRBV14; cdr3_aa: CASSPRTGGTDTQYF
j_call: TRBJ2-2; v_call: TRBV12-3/TRBV12-4; cdr3_aa: CASRRTDTGELFF
j_call: TRBJ1-4; v_call: TRBV18; cdr3_aa: CASSPYVSTTNEKLFF
j_call: TRBJ1-1; v_call: TRBV5-1; cdr3_aa: CASRYTGGVNTEAFF
j_call: TRBJ1-5; v_call: TRBV3-1/TRBV3-2; cdr3_aa: CASSQGRQGNQPQHF
j_call: TRBJ1-2; v_call: TRBV28; cdr3_aa: CAGHTQGNYGYTF
j_call: TRBJ1-2; v_call: TRBV7-9; cdr3_aa: CASSPARNYGYTF
j_call: TRBJ1-5; v_call: TRBV28; cdr3_aa: CASSPGTVGNQPQHF
j_call: TRBJ1-6; v_call: TRBV23-1; cdr3_aa: CASTLGGEDNSPLHF
j_call: TRBJ1-2; v_call: TRBV28; cdr3_aa: CASSLFRGTNYGYTF
j_call: TRBJ2-7; v_call: TRBV4-2; cdr3_aa: CASSQAGDEQYF